The present TCR beta chain was sequenced within a study of cytomegalovirus exposure and HLA in healthy donors. Whole-study context: An early data release held 79 million or so unique TCRs from HLA-typed donors. Points from the study as a whole: Presence/absence analyses took donor sequencing depth as roughly uniform. The HLA-A and HLA-B alleles of most subjects were reportedly predicted accurately from TCR beta sequences. The majority of CMV-associated TCR beta chains were reported as apparently HLA-restricted in a later analysis.

This clone came up a few times. Its antigen is currently unknown. The PCR contained 60 Vbeta and 13 Jbeta primers. Clones were read by immunoSEQ multiplex PCR, and TCRdb kept only the in-frame ones, dropping some. The data contain around 70,000 clones, 74% of them singletons. V lost 0 bases to trimming and J lost 3 bases, with 6 bases between them. CDR1 and CDR2 (germline): GTSNPN, SVGIG (reference sequence). The CDR3 is made up of 13 amino acids. This clonotype was obtained from a human donor in good health. The sequenced sample was PBMCs. The chain carries TRBV30 and TRBJ1-5, with D tentatively TRBD1 (5 bases). The chain's CDR3 is CAWSVGPNQPQHF. CDR3 DNA sequence: TGTGCCTGGAGTGTGGGGCCCAATCAGCCCCAGCATTTT.